This T cell receptor beta chain appears in the sequencing data of a study of cytomegalovirus exposure and HLA in healthy donors. The V end was cut by 6 bases, the J end by 3 bases, with 8 bases between. Germline CDR1 MNHEY, CDR2 SMNVEV (reference sequence). This CDR3 has 13 amino acids. Regarding the study as a whole: A later analysis revealed that TCR association rates differed between HLA loci, peaking at DRB1 and bottoming out at HLA-C. CMV serostatus was the sole immune exposure data available. CMV antigen specificity was confirmed in vitro for a few CMV-associated chains. A missense variant in DCLRE1C was later tied to TCR beta V- and J-gene trimming.

A multiplex PCR was run with 60 Vbeta primers and 13 Jbeta primers. Profiling relied on immunoSEQ multiplex PCR, and the TCRdb table lists in-frame clones only, not all of them. The sample has tens of thousands of clones, 78% seen once. About this clone itself: The antigen is not known.

The chain has TRBV27 and TRBJ2-2; D may be TRBD1 (6 bases). The receptor comes from a male donor in good health and CMV-seropositive. The sample comprised PBMCs. The CDR3 reads CASSHRDTGELFF. CDR3 coding DNA: TGTGCCAGCAGCCACAGGGACACCGGGGAGCTGTTTTTT.